This TCR beta chain emerged from a study of control samples from healthy donors and cancer patients. Sequenced by immunoSEQ multiplex PCR; TCRdb stores in-frame clones only, minus some. The sample has under 70,000 clones, approximately 91% seen once; the top ten hold approximately 3.8%. V lost 5 bases, J lost 4 bases, and 11 bases stayed unmatched. This CDR3 region has 16 residues. Germline-derived CDR1 and CDR2 are MNHEY and SVGEGT. V usage is TRBV6-2 or TRBV6-3 and J usage is TRBJ2-5, with 9 bases lining up with TRBD2. This clonotype was sampled from a man over 45 in good health. Sequences were obtained from blood. This CDR3 reads CASSPLVAGGGETQYF. The DNA of the CDR3 is TGTGCCAGCAGTCCACTGGTGGCGGGAGGGGGAGAGACCCAGTACTTC.